This entry is about one TCR beta chain. Its antigen is undetermined. Sequenced by immunoSEQ multiplex PCR; TCRdb stores in-frame clones only, minus some. The data contain about 87,000 clones, around 87% of them singletons. This record belongs to a study of radiotherapy plus CTLA-4 blockade in lung cancer. Overall study context: An objective response was seen in around a sixth of patients, and disease control in about 31%. Study conclusions and caveats: It was early blood T cell clone dynamics, with interferon-beta, that reportedly best predicted response. In blood, tumor-derived TCR clones expanded after radiotherapy plus ipilimumab.

The study gave focal radiation plus ipilimumab CTLA-4 blockade to patients with chemo-refractory metastatic non-small-cell lung cancer. With 5 bases removed from V and 1 base from J, the gap between germline ends came to 11 bases. The germline gives CDR1 SGHNT, CDR2 YENEEA. CDR3 length: 15 amino acids. V is TRBV11-3 and J is TRBJ2-2; tentative D call: TRBD1 (5 bases). The clonotype comes from a human donor with non-small cell lung cancer that progressed on radiotherapy plus ipilimumab. The sequences come from peripheral blood, collected from a patient treated with radiotherapy plus ipilimumab. This CDR3 reads CASSPRTGNTGELFF. The CDR3 region has the DNA TGTGCCAGCAGCCCCCGAACAGGGAACACCGGGGAGCTGTTTTTT.